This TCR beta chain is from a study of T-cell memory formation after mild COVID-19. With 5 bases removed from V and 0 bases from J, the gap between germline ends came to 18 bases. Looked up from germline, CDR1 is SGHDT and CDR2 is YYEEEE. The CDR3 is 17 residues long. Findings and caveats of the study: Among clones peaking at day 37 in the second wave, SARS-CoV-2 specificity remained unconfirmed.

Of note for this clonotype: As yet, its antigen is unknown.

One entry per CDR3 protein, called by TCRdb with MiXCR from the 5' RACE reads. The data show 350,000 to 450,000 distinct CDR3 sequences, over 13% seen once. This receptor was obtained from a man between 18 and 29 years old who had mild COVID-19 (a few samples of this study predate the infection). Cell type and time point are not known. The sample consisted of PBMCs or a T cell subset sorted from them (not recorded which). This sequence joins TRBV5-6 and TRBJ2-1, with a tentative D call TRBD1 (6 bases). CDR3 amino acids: CASRSGWSGDSYNEQFF. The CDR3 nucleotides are TGTGCCAGCAGATCCGGATGGTCAGGGGACTCCTACAATGAGCAGTTCTTC.